This record looks at one TCR beta chain sequence and its context. Its antigen remains unidentified. RNA transcripts served as the template for amplifying TCR beta CDR3 regions. RT-PCR in the first round (using the HTBI primer set) targeted the TCR CDR3. TCRdb re-derived calls from the multiplex PCR reads in MiXCR, one entry per CDR3 protein. The repertoire holds about 580,000 distinct CDR3 sequences, with 46% as singletons. This specimen comes from a study of T cells in Graves' hyperthyroidism and ophthalmopathy. The study, taken as a whole, reports: A model of 13 V-J features distinguished ophthalmopathy from stable hyperthyroidism.

The trim removed 7 bases at V and 4 bases at J, leaving 11 bases unmatched. CDR1 and CDR2 (germline): SGHTA, FQGNSA. This CDR3 spans 16 amino acids. Diagnostic assessment was based on clinical symptoms, serum thyroxine and TRAb, thyroid ultrasound and orbital computed tomography. The rearrangement joins TRBV7-2 to TRBJ2-2; 8 bases fit TRBD2. The TCR comes from a woman aged 18 to 35 with Graves' hyperthyroidism. The material sequenced was peripheral blood or thyroid tissue (not recorded which). CDR3 DNA sequence: TGTGCCAGCATCAAAACCGGGACTAGGGCCACCGGGGAGCTGTTTTTT. This translates into CASIKTGTRATGELFF.